The rows below give T cell receptor beta chains drawn from one sample of a study of Ad26.COV2.S vaccination and SARS-CoV-2 variants. The method was immunoSEQ multiplex PCR; TCRdb's version includes in-frame clones alone and lacks a portion of them. The repertoire holds around 450,000 clones, roughly 89% seen once, with 2.5% in the top ten. The sequencing used peripheral blood, collected in a trial of Ad26.COV2.S vaccine versus placebo. The receptors here all came from a person between 18 and 65 years old who received the Ad26.COV2.S COVID-19 vaccine or a placebo. Each CDR3 is given with its conserved first and last residue. The D gene is left open where the match is weak. Not all rows give a size; the values are once, few, many and, for expanded clones, a class.

d_call	v_call	j_call	clone_size	cdr3_aa	cdr3_nt
-	TRBV18	TRBJ1-3	once	CASSPPTSGAGNTIYF	TGTGCCAGCTCACCACCGACTTCAGGGGCCGGAAACACCATATATTTT
-	TRBV5-4	TRBJ1-2	-	CASSLLRGGYGYTF	TGTGCCAGCAGCTTGTTGCGGGGCGGGTATGGCTACACCTTC
TRBD1	TRBV7-2	TRBJ1-2	-	CASSLQGAGYGYTF	TGTGCCAGCAGCTTACAGGGGGCCGGCTATGGCTACACCTTC
TRBD1	TRBV7-2	TRBJ2-2	few	CASSQAAGGGELFF	TGTGCCAGCAGCCAAGCGGCAGGGGGCGGGGAGCTGTTTTTT
-	TRBV9	TRBJ2-1	-	CASSVTGRNEQFF	TGTGCCAGCAGCGTAACGGGCCGCAATGAGCAGTTCTTC
-	TRBV9	TRBJ1-4	-	CASSIGTSGYEKLFF	TGTGCCAGCAGCATCGGGACTTCGGGTTACGAAAAACTGTTTTTT
TRBD1	TRBV7-2	TRBJ1-2	-	CASSRRDRDYGYTF	TGTGCCAGCAGCCGCCGGGACAGGGACTATGGCTACACCTTC
TRBD1	TRBV4-3	TRBJ1-6	-	CASSQDHTGGYFYNSPLHF	TGCGCCAGCAGCCAAGACCATACAGGGGGCTACTTTTATAATTCACCCCTCCACTTT
-	TRBV3-1/TRBV3-2	TRBJ2-5	-	CASSPMYSSLGETQYF	TGTGCCAGCAGCCCCATGTACTCGAGTTTGGGAGAGACCCAGTACTTC
-	TRBV28	TRBJ2-5	-	CASSRRIQETQYF	TGTGCCAGCAGCCGACGTATCCAAGAGACCCAGTACTTC
TRBD1	TRBV24-1	TRBJ1-1	-	CATSAGQGGTEAFF	TGTGCCACCAGTGCGGGACAGGGGGGCACTGAAGCTTTCTTT
-	TRBV19	TRBJ1-6	once	CASSIDSPNSPLHF	TGTGCCAGTTCTATAGACAGCCCTAATTCACCCCTCCACTTT
-	TRBV19	TRBJ1-6	-	CASSPGTENSPLHF	TGTGCCAGTAGCCCCGGGACCGAGAATTCACCCCTCCACTTT
-	TRBV9	TRBJ1-6	once	CASSLTWSSYNSPLHF	TGTGCCAGCAGCCTTACATGGAGCTCCTATAATTCACCCCTCCACTTT
-	TRBV19	TRBJ1-5	-	CASSIRWGRNQPQHF	TGTGCCAGTAGTATCCGTTGGGGGCGGAATCAGCCCCAGCATTTT
-	TRBV28	TRBJ1-4	-	CASSVLDEKLFF	TGTGCCAGCAGTGTTTTGGATGAAAAACTGTTTTTT
-	TRBV2	TRBJ2-3	-	CASSIFYTDTQYF	TGTGCCAGCAGTATCTTCTACACAGATACGCAGTATTTT
-	TRBV6-5	TRBJ1-5	once	CASSYSGRGDQPQHF	TGTGCCAGCAGTTACTCAGGCAGGGGCGATCAGCCCCAGCATTTT
-	TRBV2	TRBJ2-2	-	CASRVTDPGELFF	TGTGCCAGCAGGGTTACGGATCCCGGGGAGCTGTTTTTT
-	TRBV13	TRBJ1-1	-	CASSYQGNEAFF	TGTGCCAGCAGCTATCAGGGTAATGAAGCTTTCTTT
-	TRBV15	TRBJ2-3	once	CATSREDWMADTQYF	TGTGCCACCAGCAGAGAAGATTGGATGGCAGATACGCAGTATTTT
-	TRBV7-2	TRBJ2-2	-	CASSQFGTSYLTGELFF	TGTGCCAGCAGCCAGTTCGGGACCTCATACCTCACCGGGGAGCTGTTTTTT
-	TRBV24-1	TRBJ2-1	-	CATSDFPPYNEQFF	TGTGCCACCAGTGACTTCCCCCCCTACAATGAGCAGTTCTTC
-	TRBV30	TRBJ2-5	once	CAWTTPGAETQYF	TGTGCCTGGACCACTCCAGGGGCAGAGACCCAGTACTTC
-	TRBV7-9	TRBJ2-1	-	CASSQPEGRVGEQFF	TGTGCCAGCAGCCAACCGGAAGGGCGGGTCGGTGAGCAGTTCTTC
-	TRBV24-1	TRBJ1-1	-	CATSRGGEAGAFEAFF	TGTGCCACCAGCCGGGGCGGTGAGGCCGGAGCTTTTGAAGCTTTCTTT
-	TRBV5-6	TRBJ2-1	-	CASSLEDVEQFF	TGTGCCAGCAGCTTGGAGGACGTAGAGCAGTTCTTC
TRBD1	TRBV5-1	TRBJ2-1	-	CASSSLQGQGANEQFF	TGCGCCAGCAGCTCGCTCCAGGGACAGGGGGCCAATGAGCAGTTCTTC
-	TRBV2	TRBJ1-2	-	CASSLRGEGGYTF	TGTGCCAGCAGCCTCAGGGGAGAGGGTGGCTACACCTTC
-	TRBV29-1	TRBJ1-1	-	CSVIPRGDATEAFF	TGCAGCGTCATCCCCCGGGGTGACGCCACTGAAGCTTTCTTT
-	TRBV28	TRBJ2-5	once	CASSGGWAQYF	TGTGCCAGCAGCGGAGGGTGGGCCCAGTACTTC
TRBD1	TRBV6-1	TRBJ1-2	-	CASSEFRGGTDGYTF	TGTGCCAGCAGTGAATTTAGAGGGGGGACAGATGGCTACACCTTC
-	TRBV4-3	TRBJ2-2	once	CASSQRTGELFF	TGCGCCAGCAGCCAACGTACCGGGGAGCTGTTTTTT
-	TRBV28	TRBJ2-5	-	CASSSIGVGAETQYF	TGTGCCAGCAGTTCAATTGGGGTTGGAGCAGAGACCCAGTACTTC
-	TRBV5-1	TRBJ1-6	-	CASSLATGKNSPLHF	TGCGCCAGCAGCTTGGCCACGGGAAAGAATTCACCCCTCCACTTT
-	TRBV5-4	TRBJ1-1	-	CASSLDGGQDEAFF	TGTGCCAGCAGCTTGGATGGGGGGCAAGATGAAGCTTTCTTT
-	TRBV19	TRBJ2-1	-	CASSIEATRGNEQFF	TGTGCCAGTAGTATAGAGGCCACGAGGGGAAATGAGCAGTTCTTC
TRBD2	TRBV5-4	TRBJ2-3	once	CASSWSGTSGITQYF	TGTGCCAGCAGCTGGAGCGGGACTAGCGGGATAACGCAGTATTTT
-	TRBV9	TRBJ1-5	-	CASSDTGGEGQPQHF	TGTGCCAGCAGCGATACCGGGGGGGAGGGTCAGCCCCAGCATTTT
TRBD1	TRBV9	TRBJ2-2	-	CASSVTGATGELFF	TGTGCCAGCAGCGTTACAGGGGCGACCGGGGAGCTGTTTTTT
TRBD2	TRBV7-3	TRBJ2-1	-	CASSLLAGVYNEQFF	TGTGCCAGCAGCCTACTAGCGGGAGTGTACAATGAGCAGTTCTTC
-	TRBV15	TRBJ2-1	-	CATSRLVNSYNEQFF	TGTGCCACCAGCAGGCTGGTTAACTCCTACAATGAGCAGTTCTTC
-	TRBV6-5	TRBJ1-2	-	CASSPRRGNNYGYTF	TGTGCCAGCAGTCCAAGACGGGGGAATAACTATGGCTACACCTTC
-	TRBV7-9	TRBJ1-2	-	CASSHPTKGISYNYGYTF	TGTGCCAGCAGCCATCCAACCAAGGGGATTTCTTACAACTATGGCTACACCTTC
-	TRBV5-6	TRBJ1-4	-	CASSRDMGKLFF	TGTGCCAGCAGTAGGGACATGGGGAAACTGTTTTTT
-	TRBV5-4	TRBJ2-5	-	CASSLDRPRTGLGETQYF	TGTGCCAGCAGCCTGGATAGGCCTCGAACAGGGCTGGGGGAGACCCAGTACTTC
TRBD1	TRBV6-1	TRBJ1-2	-	CASSEAVGTGANYGYTF	TGTGCCAGCAGTGAAGCGGTGGGGACAGGGGCTAACTATGGCTACACCTTC
-	TRBV15	TRBJ2-3	-	CATSRLVTDWGDTQYF	TGTGCCACCAGCAGATTGGTCACGGATTGGGGAGATACGCAGTATTTT
-	TRBV7-3	TRBJ2-2	-	CASSAGGELFF	TGTGCCAGCAGCGCTGGAGGGGAGCTGTTTTTT
-	TRBV18	TRBJ1-2	-	CASSPTGRDGYTF	TGTGCCAGCTCACCAACCGGTCGGGATGGCTACACCTTC
-	TRBV5-4	TRBJ2-5	-	CASSLVGNQETQYF	TGTGCCAGCAGCTTGGTCGGGAACCAAGAGACCCAGTACTTC